This T cell receptor beta chain was documented in a study of OX40 agonist ivuxolimab in advanced cancers. Study information: Dosing consisted of intravenous ivuxolimab at 0.01 to 10 mg/kg every 2 weeks.

Concerning this clone: The target antigen is unknown.

The study's findings and limits: Among the lowest peripheral clonal expansion occurred in 0.1-3.0 mg/kg partial responders. CD4+ and CD8+ T cells in blood underwent clonal expansion by week 6 at 0.1 to 3.0 mg/kg.

Patients with a history of autoimmune disease or on systemic immunosuppression were excluded. Only in-frame clones appear in the TCRdb table, and some are missing; sequencing was by immunoSEQ multiplex PCR. Here the sample spans tens of thousands of clones, roughly 88% being singletons. This CDR3 is built from 15 residues. Germline assignment: CDR1 SGHDN and CDR2 FVKESK. V shed 0 bases and J shed 0 bases, with 7 bases lying between them. V gene TRBV14 combines with J gene TRBJ2-3; D ambiguous. The receptor's source is an adult with an advanced solid tumor such as melanoma, head and neck, liver or kidney cancer. The material was CD4+ or CD8+ T cells sorted from blood, obtained in a trial of the OX40 agonist ivuxolimab. The CDR3 region has the DNA TGTGCCAGCAGCCAAGAACATATCAGCACAGATACGCAGTATTTT. It encodes CASSQEHISTDTQYF.